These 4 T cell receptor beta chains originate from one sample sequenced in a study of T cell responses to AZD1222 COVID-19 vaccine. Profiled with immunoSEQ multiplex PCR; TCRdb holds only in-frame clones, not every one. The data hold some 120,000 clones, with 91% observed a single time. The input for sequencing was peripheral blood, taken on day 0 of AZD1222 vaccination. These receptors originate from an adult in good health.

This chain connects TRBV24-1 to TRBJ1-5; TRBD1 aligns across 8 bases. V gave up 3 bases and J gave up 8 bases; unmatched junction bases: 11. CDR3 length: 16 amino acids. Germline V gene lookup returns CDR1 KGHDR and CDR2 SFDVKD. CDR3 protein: CATSDKGQGWGEPQHF. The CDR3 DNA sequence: TGTGCCACCAGTGATAAAGGACAGGGTTGGGGGGAGCCCCAGCATTTT.

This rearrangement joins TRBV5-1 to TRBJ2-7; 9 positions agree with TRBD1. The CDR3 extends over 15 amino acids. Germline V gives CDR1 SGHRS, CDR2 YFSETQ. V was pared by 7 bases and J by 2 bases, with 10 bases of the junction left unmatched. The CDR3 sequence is CASSQRDRVTYEQYF. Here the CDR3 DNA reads TGCGCCAGCTCTCAGAGGGACAGGGTCACCTACGAGCAGTACTTC. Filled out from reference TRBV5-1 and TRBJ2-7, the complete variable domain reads KAGVTQTPRYLIKTRGQQVTLSCSPISGHRSVSWYQQTPGQGLQFLFEYFSETQRNKGNFPGRFSGRQFSNSRSEMNVSTLELGDSALYLCASSQRDRVTYEQYFGPGTRLTVT.

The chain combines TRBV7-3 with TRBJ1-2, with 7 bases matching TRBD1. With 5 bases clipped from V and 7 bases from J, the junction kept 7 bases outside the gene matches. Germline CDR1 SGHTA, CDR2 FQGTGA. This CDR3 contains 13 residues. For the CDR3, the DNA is TGTGCCAGCAGCCTCACAGGGGAGTCTGGCTACACCTTC. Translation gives CASSLTGESGYTF. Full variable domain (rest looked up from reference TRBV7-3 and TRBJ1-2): GAGVSQTPSNKVTEKGKYVELRCDPISGHTALYWYRQSLGQGPEFLIYFQGTGAADDSGLPNDRFFAVRPEGSVSTLKIQRTERGDSAVYLCASSLTGESGYTFGSGTRLTVV.

The CDR3 loop is CASSEPTDRQHF. In nucleotides, the CDR3 is TGTGCCAGCAGTGAACCCACAGATCGCCAGCATTTT. The gene calls are TRBV2 and TRBJ1-5; D gene ambiguous. The V end lost 2 bases, the J end lost 12 bases, and 11 bases lay between the germline ends. CDR1 is SNHLY, CDR2 FYNNEI, per germline. The CDR3 covers 12 residues.